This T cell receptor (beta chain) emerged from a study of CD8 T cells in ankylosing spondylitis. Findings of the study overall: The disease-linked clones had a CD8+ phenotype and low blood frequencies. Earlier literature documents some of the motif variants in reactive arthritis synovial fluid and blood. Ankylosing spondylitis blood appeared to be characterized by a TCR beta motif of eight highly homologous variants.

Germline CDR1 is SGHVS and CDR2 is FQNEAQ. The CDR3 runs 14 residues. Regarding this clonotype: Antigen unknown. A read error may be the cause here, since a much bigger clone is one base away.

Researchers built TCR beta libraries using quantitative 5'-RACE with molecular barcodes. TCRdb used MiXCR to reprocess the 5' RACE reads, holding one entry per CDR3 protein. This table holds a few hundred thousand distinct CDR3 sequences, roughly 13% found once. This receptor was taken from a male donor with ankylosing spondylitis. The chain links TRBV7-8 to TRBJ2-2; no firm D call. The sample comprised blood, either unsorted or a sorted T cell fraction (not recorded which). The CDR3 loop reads CANSLYVGSGELFF. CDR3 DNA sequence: TGTGCCAACAGCTTATATGTAGGATCCGGGGAGCTGTTTTTT.